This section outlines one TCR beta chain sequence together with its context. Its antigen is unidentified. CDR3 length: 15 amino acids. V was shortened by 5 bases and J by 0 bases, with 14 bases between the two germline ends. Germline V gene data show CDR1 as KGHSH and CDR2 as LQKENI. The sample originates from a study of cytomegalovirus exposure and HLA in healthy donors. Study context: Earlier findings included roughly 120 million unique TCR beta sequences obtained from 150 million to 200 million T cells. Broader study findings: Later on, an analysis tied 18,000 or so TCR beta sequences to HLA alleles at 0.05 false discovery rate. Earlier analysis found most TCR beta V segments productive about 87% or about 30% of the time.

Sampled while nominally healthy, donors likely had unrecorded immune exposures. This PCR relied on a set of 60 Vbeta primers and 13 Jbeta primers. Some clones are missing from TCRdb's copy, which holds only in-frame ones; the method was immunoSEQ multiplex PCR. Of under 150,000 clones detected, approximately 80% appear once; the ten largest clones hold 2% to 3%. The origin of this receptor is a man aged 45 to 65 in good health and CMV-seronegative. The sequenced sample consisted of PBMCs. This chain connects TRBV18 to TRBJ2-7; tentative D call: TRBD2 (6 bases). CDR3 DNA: TGTGCCAGCTCATCCCGGGACTCATACTCCTACGAGCAGTACTTC. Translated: CASSSRDSYSYEQYF.